The clone carrying this TCR beta chain was detected a few times. The antigen is unknown. The sample comes from a study of T cell repertoires in cytomegalovirus infection. At the level of the study: The study used recently identified HLA-C-restricted and well-studied HLA-B-restricted CMV epitopes. Overall study results and limits: What dominated the ex vivo response were HLA-C-restricted CMV-specific TCR beta clonotypes.

Germline-derived CDR1 and CDR2 are SGHVS and FQNEAQ. The J segment lost 4 bases and the V segment lost 5 bases, leaving 4 bases of the junction unmatched. The CDR3 spans 14 residues. TCRdb used MiXCR to reprocess the reads, holding one entry per CDR3 protein. In the table there are more than 45,000 distinct CDR3 sequences, 20% of which are singletons. The chain links TRBV7-8 to TRBJ1-2; 10 nucleotides align to TRBD1. The sequences come from CD8+ T cells from cultured PBMCs, collected from culture after CMV antigen stimulation. This TCR was recovered from a human donor in good health (CMV status not recorded). Some clones in this sample may be carry-over from other donors' samples. CDR3 protein: CASSIWTGGYGYTF. In nucleotides, the CDR3 is TGTGCCAGCAGCATATGGACAGGGGGCTATGGCTACACCTTC.